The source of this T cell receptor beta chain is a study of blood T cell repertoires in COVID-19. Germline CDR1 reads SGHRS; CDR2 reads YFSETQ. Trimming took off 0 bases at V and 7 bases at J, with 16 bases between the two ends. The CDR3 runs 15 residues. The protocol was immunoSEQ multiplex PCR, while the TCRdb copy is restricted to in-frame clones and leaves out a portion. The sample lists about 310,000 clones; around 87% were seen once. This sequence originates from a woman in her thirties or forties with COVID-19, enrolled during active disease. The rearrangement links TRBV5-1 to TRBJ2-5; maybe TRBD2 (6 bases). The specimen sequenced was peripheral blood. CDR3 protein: CASSLAGREWGTQYF. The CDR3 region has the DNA TGCGCCAGCAGCTTGGCCGGACGGGAGTGGGGGACCCAGTACTTC.